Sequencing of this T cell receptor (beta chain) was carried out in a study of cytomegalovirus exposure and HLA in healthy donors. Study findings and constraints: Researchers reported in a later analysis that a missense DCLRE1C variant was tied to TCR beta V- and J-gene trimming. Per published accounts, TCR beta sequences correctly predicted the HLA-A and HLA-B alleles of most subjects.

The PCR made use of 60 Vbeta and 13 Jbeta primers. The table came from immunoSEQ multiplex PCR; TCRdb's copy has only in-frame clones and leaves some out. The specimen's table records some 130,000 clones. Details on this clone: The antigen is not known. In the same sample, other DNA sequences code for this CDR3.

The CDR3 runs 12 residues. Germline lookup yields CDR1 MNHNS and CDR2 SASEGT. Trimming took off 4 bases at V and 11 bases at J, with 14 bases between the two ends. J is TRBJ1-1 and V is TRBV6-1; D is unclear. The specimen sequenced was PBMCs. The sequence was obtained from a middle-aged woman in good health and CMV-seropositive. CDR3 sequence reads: CASSVGDLWAFF. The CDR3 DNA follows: TGTGCCAGCAGTGTGGGAGATCTCTGGGCTTTCTTT.